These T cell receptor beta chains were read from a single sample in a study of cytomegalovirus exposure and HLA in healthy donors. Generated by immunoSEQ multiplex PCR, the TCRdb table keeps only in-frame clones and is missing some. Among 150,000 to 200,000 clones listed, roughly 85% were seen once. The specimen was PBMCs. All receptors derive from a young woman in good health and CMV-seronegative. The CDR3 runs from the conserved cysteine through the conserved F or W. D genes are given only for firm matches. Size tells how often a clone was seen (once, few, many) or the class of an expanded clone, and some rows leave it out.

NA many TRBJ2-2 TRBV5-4 TGTGCCAGCAGCTTGCCGGGAGTAAACACCGGGGAGCTGTTTTTT CASSLPGVNTGELFF
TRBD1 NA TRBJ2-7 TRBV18 TGTGCCAGCTCATTGCAACAGGGGGAGCAGTACTTC CASSLQQGEQYF
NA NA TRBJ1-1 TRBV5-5 TGTGCCAGCAGCTTTTGGGGGGACCCGACGAAGAACACTGAAGCTTTCTTT CASSFWGDPTKNTEAFF
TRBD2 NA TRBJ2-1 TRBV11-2 TGTGCCAGCAGCACCAGAATAGCGGGAGTGGGCAATGAGCAGTTCTTC CASSTRIAGVGNEQFF
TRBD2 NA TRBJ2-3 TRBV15 TGTGCCACCAGCGCTCGGACTAGCGGGATTGATACGCAGTATTTT CATSARTSGIDTQYF
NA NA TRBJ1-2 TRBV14 TGTGCCAGCAGCCCTAATCAAGGGGCCTATGGCTACACCTTC CASSPNQGAYGYTF
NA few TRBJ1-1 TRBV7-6 TGTGCCAGCAGCTTAGGGGAGGGGACTGAAGCTTTCTTT CASSLGEGTEAFF
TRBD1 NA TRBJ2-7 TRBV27 TGTGCCAGCAGTTTATCGTGGGACAGGTATTACTACGAGCAGTACTTC CASSLSWDRYYYEQYF
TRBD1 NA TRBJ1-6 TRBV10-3 TGTGCCATCAGTGAGGAGGGGACAGCCAATTATAATTCACCCCTCCACTTT CAISEEGTANYNSPLHF
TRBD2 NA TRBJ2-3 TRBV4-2 TGTGCCAGCAGCCAAGATACGGCTAGCGGAGATACGCAGTATTTT CASSQDTASGDTQYF
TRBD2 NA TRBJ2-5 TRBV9 TGTGCCAGCAATGGGGGAGCGGGAGAGTCCGAGACCCAGTACTTC CASNGGAGESETQYF
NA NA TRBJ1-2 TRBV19 TGTGCCAGTAGTATAAGCCGGACTCCTAACTATGGCTACACCTTC CASSISRTPNYGYTF
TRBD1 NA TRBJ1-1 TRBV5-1 TGCGCCAGCAGCCCTAGACAGGGGTTGGCGATTGGCACTGAAGCTTTCTTT CASSPRQGLAIGTEAFF
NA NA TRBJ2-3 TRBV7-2 TGTGCCAGCAGATCTAGCACAGATACGCAGTATTTT CASRSSTDTQYF
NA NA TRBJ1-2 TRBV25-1 TGTGCCAGCAGTGCGAATATAGGGGGAGGCTACACCTTC CASSANIGGGYTF
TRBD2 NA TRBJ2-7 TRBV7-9 TGTGCCAGCGAGGCGGGAGGGTCCTACGAGCAGTACTTC CASEAGGSYEQYF
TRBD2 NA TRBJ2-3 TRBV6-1 TGTGCCAGCAGTGAATGGTTAGCGGGAGGGCTGGATACGCAGTATTTT CASSEWLAGGLDTQYF
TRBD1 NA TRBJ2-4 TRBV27 TGTGCCAGCGGACAGGGCGACATTCAGTACTTC CASGQGDIQYF
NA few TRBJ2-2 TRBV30 TGTGCCTGGCAGGGGGGCACCGGGGAGCTGTTTTTT CAWQGGTGELFF
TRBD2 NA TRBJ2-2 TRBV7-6 TGTGCCACCTCCGGGGGACTAGATATCACCGGGGAGCTGTTTTTT CATSGGLDITGELFF